This T cell receptor beta chain was obtained from a study of blood T cell repertoires in COVID-19. In the study overall: Sample material is recorded as cDNA or gDNA derived from T cells, B-cell-depleted T cells, or PBMCs.

In the authors' methods: Using reference gene primer amplification, nucleated cell counts were estimated. Here immunoSEQ multiplex PCR was the method, and the copy in TCRdb shows in-frame clones only, minus some. V, J and clone size are taken as reported in that table, and D and trimming were inferred from the DNA itself. Of roughly 250,000 clones listed, 87% were seen once; the top ten hold more than 5%. Participants were aged about 18 to 90 years, lived in around 22 US areas, and enrolled virtually. This CDR3 spans 12 amino acids. V was cut by 2 bases and J by 3 bases, with 5 bases left in between. Germline V lookup: CDR1 SNHLY, CDR2 FYNNEI.

The clonotype comes from a young woman with acute COVID-19. The chain couples TRBV2 to TRBJ2-7; no reliable D call. Sequencing was performed on PBMCs or T cells enriched from blood (not recorded which). This CDR3 is CASSETSYEQYF. The CDR3 nucleotides read TGTGCCAGCAGTGAAACCAGCTACGAGCAGTACTTC.